Listed below are T cell receptor beta chains from one sample, sequenced in a study of graft-versus-host responses after intestinal transplantation. Which antigens these TCRs recognize remains unknown. The data were produced by immunoSEQ multiplex PCR, yet TCRdb's version contains in-frame clones alone and is incomplete. The sample holds about 94,000 clones, around 90% seen once. The specimen was unstimulated CD8+ T cells sorted from spleen or lymph node cells, collected before intestinal transplant. The receptors derive from a human donor who received an intestinal transplant. Both conserved end residues are part of each CDR3. The D gene is left open where the match is weak. Clone size appears in some rows only: once, few, many, or a class for an expanded clone.

D gene | J gene | clone size | CDR3 length | V gene | CDR3 DNA | CDR3 protein
NA | TRBJ1-2 | NA | 17 | TRBV29-1 | TGCAGCGTTGGCACCCCGGGACACGGGTATTTGAACTATGGCTACACCTTC | CSVGTPGHGYLNYGYTF
NA | TRBJ2-1 | NA | 15 | TRBV10-3 | TGTGCCATCAGTGTGGACTTAAGCTCCTACAATGAGCAGTTCTTC | CAISVDLSSYNEQFF
TRBD1 | TRBJ2-7 | NA | 14 | TRBV4-1 | TGCGCCAGCAGGCAGTCACAGGGGGCCTACGAGCAGTACTTC | CASRQSQGAYEQYF
NA | TRBJ2-7 | NA | 14 | TRBV4-2 | TGTGCCAGCAGCGTCCTCTCGGGGGACTACGAGCAGTACTTC | CASSVLSGDYEQYF
NA | TRBJ1-5 | NA | 15 | TRBV11-2 | TGTGCCAGCAGCCAGAACCCTGATAGCAATCAGCCCCAGCATTTT | CASSQNPDSNQPQHF
NA | TRBJ2-2 | NA | 14 | TRBV2 | TGTGCCAGCAGTAATCCAGGGAACACCGGGGAGCTGTTTTTT | CASSNPGNTGELFF
TRBD2 | TRBJ2-3 | once | 14 | TRBV28 | TGTGCCAGCAGTTTATCTAGCGGGACAGATACGCAGTATTTT | CASSLSSGTDTQYF
NA | TRBJ1-1 | NA | 14 | TRBV19 | TGTGCCAGTAGTCCCGGGTCGGGGAACACTGAAGCTTTCTTT | CASSPGSGNTEAFF
TRBD1 | TRBJ2-1 | NA | 16 | TRBV7-9 | TGTGCCAGCAGGACTCCCGGGACAGGGACCTACAATGAGCAGTTCTTC | CASRTPGTGTYNEQFF
TRBD2 | TRBJ2-2 | NA | 15 | TRBV6-1 | TGTGCCAGCAGTGAAACTAGCGGGAGTGCCGGGGAGCTGTTTTTT | CASSETSGSAGELFF
TRBD1 | TRBJ1-5 | NA | 15 | TRBV19 | TGTGCCAGTAGTGCTAGGGACAGCGGCAATCAGCCCCAGCATTTT | CASSARDSGNQPQHF
NA | TRBJ2-2 | NA | 16 | TRBV9 | TGTGCCAGCAGCGCCCAGGGATCCCTAAACACCGGGGAGCTGTTTTTT | CASSAQGSLNTGELFF
NA | TRBJ2-4 | NA | 11 | TRBV21-1 | TGTGCCAGCACCGGGTGGGACATTCAGTACTTC | CASTGWDIQYF
TRBD1 | TRBJ1-1 | NA | 16 | TRBV4-1 | TGCGCCAGCAGCCAAGAGAACAGGGGTAGTGGCACTGAAGCTTTCTTT | CASSQENRGSGTEAFF
NA | TRBJ1-1 | few | 12 | TRBV6-5 | TGTGCCAGCAGTTACTCCCAGGGTACAGCTTTCTTT | CASSYSQGTAFF
TRBD1 | TRBJ1-5 | NA | 16 | TRBV6-4 | TGTGCCAGCAGAGACCCCCGGGACAGGATTGATCAGCCCCAGCATTTT | CASRDPRDRIDQPQHF
TRBD1 | TRBJ2-3 | NA | 15 | TRBV6-5 | TGTGCCAGCAGTTCGGCAGGGGGTCTCACAGATACGCAGTATTTT | CASSSAGGLTDTQYF
NA | TRBJ1-5 | NA | 14 | TRBV19 | TGTGCCAGCAGCCCGACATTTGGCAATCAGCCCCAGCATTTT | CASSPTFGNQPQHF
TRBD1 | TRBJ2-7 | NA | 16 | TRBV4-1 | TGCGCCAGCAGCCCGACCTCGACCGGGACAGGGTACGAGCAGTACTTC | CASSPTSTGTGYEQYF
NA | TRBJ2-1 | NA | 12 | TRBV27 | TGTGCCAGCAGAGAACCGGGCAATGAGCAGTTCTTC | CASREPGNEQFF
TRBD1 | TRBJ2-7 | NA | 14 | TRBV6-6 | TGTGCCAGCAGCACCGGGACAGTCATCCACGAGCAGTACTTC | CASSTGTVIHEQYF
TRBD2 | TRBJ2-1 | NA | 17 | TRBV6-1 | TGTGCCAGCAGTGAGAGGAGGGGACTAGGGCTAGACAATGAGCAGTTCTTC | CASSERRGLGLDNEQFF